What follows are 27 T cell receptor beta chains derived from one specimen sequenced in a study of breast tumors, draining lymph nodes, adjacent tissues. A single record per CDR3 protein comes from TCRdb applying MiXCR to the multiplex PCR reads. The top ten hold around 4% of the sample, which has fewer than 200,000 distinct CDR3 sequences, 33% seen once. Samples came from axillary lymph nodes draining the breast cancer. Specimen: axillary lymph node tissue. These receptors all come from a female donor with breast cancer. Some clones in this sample may be carry-over from other donors' samples.

The table lists this clonotype with a few counts. A much larger clonotype is one base distant, so this may be a read error. The V gene is TRBV30, the J gene TRBJ1-5; the match to TRBD1 covers 9 bases. There are 15 residues in the CDR3. Per germline, CDR1 GTSNPN and CDR2 SVGIG (reference sequence). V trimming: 2 bases; J trimming: 3 bases; junction bases outside the gene matches: 5. The CDR3 nucleotides are TGTGCCTGGAGTCGTGACAGGGGGGACAATCAGCCCCAGCATTTT. Translated: CAWSRDRGDNQPQHF.

A few counts support this clonotype. The CDR3 spells CASSQAGAGEAFF. In DNA, the CDR3 is TGTGCCAGCAGCCAAGCGGGGGCGGGTGAAGCTTTCTTT. The V gene is TRBV3-1, the J gene TRBJ1-1; perhaps TRBD1 as D (6 bases). The germline V and J ends were trimmed by 1 base and 7 bases, with 10 bases remaining between them. The CDR3 runs to 13 residues. CDR1 is LGHDT and CDR2 is YNNKEL in the germline V gene (reference sequence). Combining the CDR3 with reference TRBV3-1 and TRBJ1-1 gives the whole variable domain DTAVSQTPKYLVTQMGNDKSIKCEQNLGHDTMYWYKQDSKKFLKIMFSYNNKELIINETVPNRFSPKSPDKAHLNLHINSLELGDSAVYFCASSQAGAGEAFFGQGTRLTVV.

Note on this clonotype: The CDR3 end shows no conserved phenylalanine or tryptophan, and so a read error is likely. It is unclear where the CDR3 begins or ends on the DNA, so no DNA is shown, and the CDR3 is as TCRdb lists it. The genes are TRBV19 and TRBJ2-5; the table's D call, TRBD1, has no DNA check behind it. Ends included, the CDR3 has 17 residues. Germline CDR1 LNHDA, CDR2 SQIVND (reference sequence). The CDR3 here is CASSIGSGTPYGETQSL.

The rearrangement uses TRBV5-4 and TRBJ1-4, with a tentative D call TRBD1 (5 bases). V lost 0 bases and J 8 bases, leaving 20 bases between the germline ends. This CDR3 spans 17 amino acids. Germline CDR1 is SGHNT and CDR2 is YYREEE (reference sequence). The CDR3 loop is CASSLGQFYRVSEKLFF. The DNA of the CDR3 is TGTGCCAGCAGCTTGGGACAGTTCTACCGTGTTTCGGAAAAACTGTTTTTT.

The table lists this clonotype with many counts. This chain links TRBV4-3 with TRBJ2-7; D ambiguous. The CDR3 runs 16 residues. With 0 bases removed from V and 0 bases from J, the gap between germline ends came to 12 bases. Germline V gene lookup returns CDR1 LGHNA and CDR2 YSLEER. This CDR3 is CASSQDLATSSYEQYF. CDR3 coding DNA: TGCGCCAGCAGCCAAGATCTGGCGACAAGCTCCTACGAGCAGTACTTC.

This clonotype showed up many times. V gene TRBV15 combines with J gene TRBJ2-5; D is undetermined. The V and J ends lost 8 bases and 0 bases respectively, with 10 bases between them. Germline V gene data show CDR1 as LNHNV and CDR2 as YYDKDF (reference sequence). The CDR3 consists of 13 residues. CDR3 DNA: TGTGCCACCTTCGCCCCAGACCAAGAGACCCAGTACTTC. Its protein is CATFAPDQETQYF. Combining the CDR3 with reference TRBV15 and TRBJ2-5 gives the whole variable domain DAMVIQNPRYQVTQFGKPVTLSCSQTLNHNVMYWYQQKSSQAPKLLFHYYDKDFNNEADTPDNFQSRRPNTSFCFLDIRSPGLGDTAMYLCATFAPDQETQYFGPGTRLLVL.

The chain recombines TRBV5-1 with TRBJ1-5; possibly TRBD1 for D (5 bases). V lost 4 bases, J lost 11 bases, and 16 bases lay in between. This CDR3 comprises 13 residues. Germline V gene sequence: CDR1 SGHRS, CDR2 YFSETQ. CDR3 nucleotides: TGCGCCAGCAGCACGGGGGGAGAAGAGACCCAGCATTTT. Its translation: CASSTGGEETQHF.

This clonotype appeared many times. The chain combines TRBV18 with TRBJ1-5; TRBD1 aligns across 7 bases. Germline V gives CDR1 KGHSH, CDR2 LQKENI. The junction had 9 bases not matched to a gene; V was cut back by 3 bases and J by 4 bases. The CDR3 runs to 16 residues. This chain's CDR3 is CASSPVQGGTNQPQHF. The CDR3 coding sequence is TGTGCCAGCTCACCGGTGCAGGGGGGTACTAATCAGCCCCAGCATTTT.

The rearrangement links TRBV5-1 to TRBJ1-4; TRBD1 matches 10 bases. Germline V CDR1 and CDR2: SGHRS, YFSETQ. Trimming cost V 0 bases and J 8 bases; bases outside gene matches: 7. The CDR3 is 16 amino acids. CDR3 DNA sequence: TGCGCCAGCAGCTTGGGACAGGGGGCAATAGGCGAAAAACTGTTTTTT. Translating it yields CASSLGQGAIGEKLFF.

This clonotype was recorded at least ten times. The chain employs TRBV7-8 and TRBJ2-5; 15 bases fit TRBD2. CDR3 length: 17 residues. Trimming took 4 bases from V and 9 from J; bases not matched to a gene: 12. Germline V CDR1 and CDR2: SGHVS, FQNEAQ. This CDR3 reads CASSSGLAGGRSEPQYF. CDR3 DNA sequence: TGTGCCAGCAGCTCCGGACTAGCGGGGGGGCGGTCGGAGCCCCAGTACTTC.

This clonotype has ten or more counts. The V gene is TRBV7-9, the J gene TRBJ2-5; D is uncertain. Trimming removed 5 bases at V and 4 bases at J, with 5 bases between. This CDR3 comprises 11 residues. CDR1 is SEHNR, CDR2 FQNEAQ, per germline (reference sequence). CDR3 nucleotides: TGTGCCAGCAGCCCGTCAGAGACCCAGTACTTC. Its protein is CASSPSETQYF.

About this clonotype: It may be a read error: a sequence one base away is much more abundant. The V call is TRBV27, the J call TRBJ2-1, with TRBD2 matching 9 bases. The germline V gene has CDR1 MNHEY and CDR2 SMNVEV (reference sequence). V gave up 2 bases and J gave up 6 bases; unmatched junction bases: 5. The CDR3 length is 15 residues. The CDR3 DNA reads as TGTGCCAGCAGTTTAGCAGCGGGGGGATGCAATGAGCAGTTCTTC. This gives the protein CASSLAAGGCNEQFF.

The chain employs TRBV5-1 and TRBJ1-1, with TRBD1 as a possible D gene (6 bases). From germline, CDR1 is SGHRS and CDR2 YFSETQ. The CDR3 extends over 17 amino acids. V was cut by 2 bases and J by 0 bases, with 17 bases left in between. The CDR3: CASSFLGGARLNTEAFF. The CDR3, as DNA: TGCGCCAGCAGCTTTCTCGGGGGGGCTCGCTTGAACACTGAAGCTTTCTTT.

In its sample, this clonotype was seen many times. Because the CDR3 is missing its conserved closing phenylalanine or tryptophan, this is likely a read error. The chain links TRBV24-1 to TRBJ2-7; D may be TRBD1 or TRBD2 (5 bases each). Germline values: CDR1 KGHDR, CDR2 SFDVKD. There are 15 residues in the CDR3. The V and J ends lost 2 bases and 6 bases respectively, with 16 bases between them. The CDR3 here is CATSDSGRPLGEQYS. CDR3 DNA sequence: TGTGCCACCAGTGATTCGGGACGGCCCCTAGGCGAGCAGTACTCC.

This clonotype was picked up many times. The genes are TRBV12-3 or TRBV12-4 and TRBJ2-5; D call uncertain. V was cut by 3 bases and J by 5 bases, with 13 bases left in between. The CDR3 runs 14 residues. The CDR3 coding sequence is TGTGCCAGCAGTTTGGAGCAGACAAGGGAGACCCAGTACTTC. Amino acid sequence: CASSLEQTRETQYF.

The V call is TRBV19, the J call TRBJ2-7; 8 bases are shared with TRBD2. The CDR3 is 14 amino acids. The germline V gene encodes CDR1 LNHDA and CDR2 SQIVND (reference sequence). Losses at the gene ends were 9 bases for V and 0 bases for J; bases not matched to a gene: 7. For the CDR3, the DNA is TGTGCCAGCGGGGGGGAGGGAGGCTCCTACGAGCAGTACTTC. Residues: CASGGEGGSYEQYF.

Many counts were recorded for this clonotype. CDR3 nucleotides: TGTGCCAGCTGGTTGGGAAACACCATATATTTT. Translating it yields CASWLGNTIYF. The J gene is TRBJ1-3, the V gene TRBV12-3 or TRBV12-4; D uncertain. This CDR3 region has 11 residues. V lost 8 bases, J lost 4 bases, and 6 bases lay in between.

Notes on this clonotype: Since no conserved phenylalanine or tryptophan closes the CDR3, a read error is the likely cause. This chain links TRBV27 with TRBJ2-3; 7 bases match TRBD2. Per the germline V gene, CDR1 is MNHEY and CDR2 is SMNVEV (reference sequence). This CDR3 is 16 amino acids long. Germline trimming cut 10 bases from V and 0 bases from J; bases unmatched to any gene: 13. CDR3 nucleotides: TGTGCCACCAAGACCGGGGGTAGCGGGAGCACAGATACGCAGTATTTG. This translates into CATKTGGSGSTDTQYL.

This clonotype appeared many times. The V call is TRBV3-1, the J call TRBJ1-2; the match to TRBD1 covers 7 bases. CDR1 is LGHDT, CDR2 YNNKEL, per germline (reference sequence). This CDR3 has 20 residues. With 0 bases clipped from V and 4 bases from J, the junction kept 20 bases outside the gene matches. The CDR3 loop is CASSQEKKMNTGDRRYGYTF. The CDR3, as DNA: TGTGCCAGCAGCCAAGAAAAAAAGATGAACACAGGGGATAGACGCTATGGCTACACCTTC.

To note about this clonotype: One base away lies a much larger clone, so this may be a sequencing read error. The chain uses TRBV5-1 and TRBJ1-2; TRBD1 is a possible D gene (5 bases). CDR1 and CDR2 (germline): SGHRS, YFSETQ. The CDR3 loop spans 13 amino acids. The CDR3 DNA is TGCGCCGGCAGCTTCGACAGCGCCTATGGCTACACCTTC. Translating it yields CAGSFDSAYGYTF. Full variable domain (remainder filled in from reference TRBV5-1 and TRBJ1-2): KAGVTQTPRYLIKTRGQQVTLSCSPISGHRSVSWYQQTPGQGLQFLFEYFSETQRNKGNFPGRFSGRQFSNSRSEMNVSTLELGDSALYLCAGSFDSAYGYTFGSGTRLTVV.

To note about this clonotype: Since a much larger clone is just one base distant, this may be a read error. This chain uses TRBV6-1 with TRBJ2-7; D is possibly TRBD2 (5 bases). Trimming removed 0 bases at V and 4 bases at J, with 13 bases between. The CDR3 has 15 residues. CDR1 and CDR2 from the germline V gene are MNHNS and SASEGT. In DNA, the CDR3 is TGTGCCAGCAGTGAAGCCGGAGTCGGGGATTACGAGCAGTACTTC. This codes for CASSEAGVGDYEQYF.

This clonotype appeared many times. The chain joins TRBV6-1 to TRBJ1-2; D ambiguous. The CDR3 consists of 12 residues. Per germline, CDR1 MNHNS and CDR2 SASEGT. Trimming cost V 2 bases and J 4 bases, with 5 bases left between them. The CDR3 reads CASSETVYGYTF. The CDR3 DNA reads as TGTGCCAGCAGTGAAACAGTCTATGGCTACACCTTC.

This clonotype showed up many times. This chain joins TRBV5-1 and TRBJ2-3; a weak D match, TRBD1 (5 bases). Looked up from germline, CDR1 is SGHRS and CDR2 is YFSETQ. The CDR3 covers 14 residues. Trimming cost V 6 bases and J 5 bases, with 16 bases left between them. CDR3 region: CASKPGQVRDTQYF. CDR3 DNA sequence: TGCGCCAGCAAGCCAGGGCAGGTCAGAGATACGCAGTATTTT.

This chain joins TRBV4-2 and TRBJ1-3; no clear D. The CDR3 is made up of 13 amino acids. V was shortened by 7 bases and J by 4 bases, with 11 bases between the two germline ends. Germline CDR1 and CDR2: LGHNA and YNFKEQ. The CDR3 loop is CASTPVPGNTIYF. CDR3 nucleotides: TGTGCCAGCACCCCTGTCCCGGGAAACACCATATATTTT.

This clonotype appeared many times. The chain uses TRBV5-1 and TRBJ2-1, with D perhaps given as TRBD1 or TRBD2 (6 bases each). Germline V gives CDR1 SGHRS, CDR2 YFSETQ. The CDR3 sequence is 13 residues long. The V and J ends lost 0 bases and 8 bases respectively, with 9 bases between them. The CDR3 loop reads CASSLVGGHEQFF. The CDR3 DNA sequence: TGCGCCAGCAGCTTGGTGGGGGGCCATGAGCAGTTCTTC.

This chain uses TRBV15 with TRBJ2-5; 9 positions agree with TRBD1. The CDR3 is made up of 16 amino acids. Germline CDR1 reads LNHNV; CDR2 reads YYDKDF (reference sequence). V trimming: 8 bases; J trimming: 0 bases; junction bases outside the gene matches: 10. The DNA of the CDR3 is TGTGCCACCGGGGGAACAGGGGGCCGTGACCAAGAGACCCAGTACTTC. It codes for CATGGTGGRDQETQYF.

CDR3 protein: CASSQSRGANEQFF. The CDR3 nucleotides are TGTGCCAGCAGCCAAAGCCGGGGGGCGAATGAGCAGTTCTTC. The chain carries TRBV14 and TRBJ2-1; tentatively, D is TRBD2 (7 bases). The germline V and J ends were trimmed by 2 bases and 7 bases, with 12 bases remaining between them. This CDR3 region has 14 residues. Germline loops: CDR1 SGHDN, CDR2 FVKESK.